These 20 T cell receptor beta chains came from one sample sequenced in a study of T-cell reconstitution after alpha-beta-depleted transplantation in children. It was with unique molecular identifiers that the TCRbeta library was prepared. In TCRdb, the PCR reads were re-called with MiXCR into one record per CDR3 protein. The sample yields more than 150,000 distinct CDR3 sequences, just over 14% seen once. Specimen: PBMCs from the stem cell graft donor, collected from the stem cell graft. The receptors shown here come from a human donor who donated a stem cell graft to a child with acute lymphoblastic leukemia.

This clonotype was counted between two and nine times. The chain is built from TRBV7-2 and TRBJ2-3; the D is unclear. V was trimmed by 10 bases and J by 4 bases, leaving 18 bases between them. In germline, CDR1 is SGHTA, CDR2 FQGNSA. The CDR3 is made up of 14 amino acids. The CDR3 DNA follows: TGTGCCACCTCCCTCCCGCTAGATCCAGATACGCAGTATTTT. Amino acids: CATSLPLDPDTQYF.

The rearrangement uses TRBV11-2 and TRBJ2-1; 11 bases match TRBD1. V lost 5 bases and J lost 10; bases outside the gene matches: 13. The CDR3 consists of 16 residues. CDR1 is SGHAT, CDR2 FQNNGV, per germline. CDR3 in amino acids: CASSIRDRGTRTEQFF. The CDR3 nucleotides read TGTGCCAGCAGCATAAGGGACAGGGGGACGCGGACGGAGCAGTTCTTC.

In its sample, this clonotype was seen many times. The CDR3 bases are TGTGCCAGCAGCTTGGTGGTGGGGACCCAGTACTTC. Translation: CASSLVVGTQYF. This chain links TRBV7-8 with TRBJ2-5; D is undetermined. Germline V CDR1 and CDR2: SGHVS, FQNEAQ. V was shortened by 3 bases and J by 7 bases, with 9 bases between the two germline ends. CDR3 length: 12 amino acids.

This clonotype came up a few times. This chain connects TRBV3-1 to TRBJ1-2; no clear D gene. Trimming stripped 5 bases from V and 6 bases from J, with 19 bases between. CDR1 and CDR2 from the germline V gene are LGHDT and YNNKEL (reference sequence). The CDR3 has 15 residues. The CDR3 loop is CASSADRWASDGYTF. The DNA of the CDR3 is TGTGCCAGCAGCGCGGATCGTTGGGCGTCAGATGGCTACACCTTC.

This clonotype was seen at least ten times. This sequence joins TRBV4-1 and TRBJ1-2, with TRBD1 matching 9 bases. The CDR3 extends over 14 amino acids. The V segment lost 4 bases and the J segment 6 bases; nucleotides outside the gene matches: 6. Germline assignment: CDR1 MGHRA and CDR2 YSYEKL. CDR3 in amino acids: CASSRNRDRDGYTF. DNA for the CDR3: TGCGCCAGCAGCCGCAACCGGGACAGGGATGGCTACACCTTC.

This clonotype was observed at least ten times. The chain has TRBV27 and TRBJ1-1; 7 bases match TRBD1. CDR1 and CDR2 (germline): MNHEY, SMNVEV (reference sequence). V dropped 7 bases and J dropped 11; count of bases not matched to a gene: 16. The CDR3 has 14 amino acids. The CDR3 is CASNPGTAISSAFF. The CDR3 DNA sequence: TGTGCCAGCAACCCCGGGACAGCCATTTCGAGTGCTTTCTTT.

This clonotype was counted at least ten times. The V call is TRBV20-1, the J call TRBJ2-7; 10 bases match TRBD2. After removal of 6 bases from V and 4 bases from J, the junction contained 9 bases not matched to a gene. Germline CDR1 DFQATT, CDR2 SNEGSKA (reference sequence). CDR3 length: 14 residues. The CDR3 nucleotides read TGCAGTGCAGAGGCTAGCGGGAGAGGATACGAGCAGTACTTC. It encodes CSAEASGRGYEQYF.

The sample holds many counts of this clonotype. The rearrangement uses TRBV7-9 and TRBJ2-5; 8 nucleotides line up with TRBD1. V lost 2 bases to trimming and J lost 4 bases; unmatched junction nucleotides: 6. Looked up from germline, CDR1 is SEHNR and CDR2 is FQNEAQ (reference sequence). The CDR3 has 15 residues. The CDR3 region has the DNA TGTGCCAGCAGCTTATCTCAGACAGGGGCAGAGACCCAGTACTTC. This codes for CASSLSQTGAETQYF.

This clonotype was observed many times. The chain combines TRBV6-5 with TRBJ2-2; D might be TRBD1 or TRBD2, each matching 5 bases. The V gene's germline CDR1 is MNHEY and CDR2 SVGAGI. The length of the CDR3 is 15 residues. V was pared by 6 bases and J by 0 bases, with 11 bases between. The CDR3 DNA reads TGTGCCAGCAGCCTGGGACGCACGAACACCGGGGAGCTGTTTTTT. This sequence encodes CASSLGRTNTGELFF.

Turning to this clonotype: A much bigger clone sits one base away, suggesting this may be a read error. The chain joins TRBV11-3 to TRBJ2-2; 8 positions agree with TRBD2. J was trimmed by 8 bases and V by 5 bases; bases with no gene match: 13. The germline V gene encodes CDR1 SGHNT and CDR2 YENEEA. The CDR3 sequence is 16 residues long. In nucleotides, the CDR3 is TGTGCCAGCAGCCTCTCGGGACTAGTGGGATCTGGGGAGCTGTTTTTT. As protein: CASSLSGLVGSGELFF.

In this sample, this clonotype turned up a few times. The V call is TRBV9, the J call TRBJ2-1; 9 bases match TRBD1. Trimming removed 4 bases from V and 2 bases from J; junction bases left unmatched: 7. The CDR3 contains 16 residues. CDR1 is SGDLS and CDR2 is YYNGEE in the germline V gene. CDR3 loop: CASSTRQGGAYNEQFF. In DNA, the CDR3 is TGTGCCAGCAGCACCCGACAGGGGGGGGCCTACAATGAGCAGTTCTTC.

This clonotype was found many times. V gene TRBV11-2 combines with J gene TRBJ2-3; the D is unclear. The germline gives CDR1 SGHAT, CDR2 FQNNGV. The CDR3 is 14 amino acids. V lost 4 bases and J 2 bases, leaving 10 bases between the germline ends. CDR3 loop: CASSSSRFTDTQYF. The DNA for the CDR3 is TGTGCCAGCAGCTCATCAAGGTTCACAGATACGCAGTATTTT.

This clonotype was detected many times. The J gene is TRBJ2-1, the V gene TRBV12-3 or TRBV12-4, with unresolved D. V dropped 3 bases and J dropped 5 bases, with 11 bases sitting between them. The CDR3 has 14 residues. The DNA for the CDR3 is TGTGCCAGCAGTTTTAGGACCCCGAACAATGAGCAGTTCTTC. Amino acids: CASSFRTPNNEQFF.

The V gene is TRBV11-3, the J gene TRBJ1-6, with 7 bases lining up with TRBD1. The germline V gene encodes CDR1 SGHNT and CDR2 YENEEA. The CDR3 contains 15 residues. J gave up 6 bases and V 5 bases, and 7 bases lay outside the gene matches. This CDR3 reads CASSHRGATNSPLHF. CDR3 coding DNA: TGTGCCAGCAGCCACAGGGGTGCCACTAATTCACCCCTCCACTTT.

At least ten counts were recorded for this clonotype. CDR3 nucleotides: TGCAGCGTTGCGCCGAAGAGCGCAGATACGCAGTATTTT. As protein: CSVAPKSADTQYF. This rearrangement joins TRBV29-1 to TRBJ2-3; D uncertain. The CDR3 consists of 13 residues. The germline V and J ends were trimmed by 4 bases and 4 bases, with 12 bases remaining between them. CDR1 and CDR2 (germline): SQVTM, ANQGSEA.

The chain links TRBV10-3 to TRBJ2-7; D is uncertain. V lost 2 bases and J lost 1, with 9 bases in between. Germline values: CDR1 ENHRY, CDR2 SYGVKD. This CDR3 is 14 amino acids long. This chain's CDR3 is CAISEPDGSYEQYF. The CDR3 coding sequence is TGTGCCATCAGTGAGCCGGACGGATCCTACGAGCAGTACTTC.

This chain links TRBV5-5 with TRBJ2-3, with D possibly being TRBD1 (7 bases). CDR1 and CDR2 from the germline V gene are SGHKS and YYEKEE (reference sequence). The CDR3 has 14 amino acids. Deletions cut 0 bases from V and 4 bases from J, with 9 bases between. The CDR3 DNA follows: TGTGCCAGCAGCTTGGGCAGGGGGGCAGATACGCAGTATTTT. Protein product: CASSLGRGADTQYF.

This clonotype was seen at least ten times. The chain combines TRBV20-1 with TRBJ1-3, with D maybe TRBD1 (5 bases). The V gene's germline CDR1 is DFQATT and CDR2 SNEGSKA (reference sequence). The CDR3 is 15 amino acids. Trimming removed 1 base at V and 0 bases at J, with 10 bases between. The CDR3 DNA follows: TGCAGTGCTAGAGCGGGGGTATACTCTGGAAACACCATATATTTT. Its protein product is CSARAGVYSGNTIYF.

This clonotype was counted at least ten times. CDR3 sequence: CASSSTGGIFGYTF. CDR3 coding DNA: TGTGCCAGCAGTTCGACAGGGGGCATATTTGGCTACACCTTC. The chain employs TRBV28 and TRBJ1-2; TRBD1 matches at 10 bases. This CDR3 has 14 amino acids. J lost 7 bases, V lost 4 bases, and 6 bases had no gene match. Per the germline V gene, CDR1 is MDHEN and CDR2 is SYDVKM.

This clonotype was found many times. The V and J genes are TRBV5-1 and TRBJ2-3, with TRBD2 matching over 7 bases. V dropped 7 bases and J dropped 3; count of bases not matched to a gene: 8. Germline CDR1 and CDR2: SGHRS and YFSETQ. The CDR3 covers 14 residues. The DNA of the CDR3 is TGCGCCAGCGTCCGTCTCGGGGGGACAGATACGCAGTATTTT. Protein product: CASVRLGGTDTQYF.